Listed here are 9 T cell receptor beta chains from one sample, sequenced in a study of blood T cells in healthy people across ages. The use of a sample-barcoded 5' primer and a J-beta primer mix characterized a second PCR of roughly 7 to 11 cycles. TCRdb re-called the 5' RACE reads with MiXCR, one entry per CDR3 protein. The sample consists of 730,000 or so distinct CDR3 sequences, about 42% of them appearing once. Source material: blood. The receptors here all came from a woman aged 60-70 years in good health.

On this clonotype: A much more abundant neighbour one base away suggests this may be a read error. This chain links TRBV10-3 with TRBJ2-1; D gene ambiguous. In germline, CDR1 is ENHRY, CDR2 SYGVKD. V was trimmed by 0 bases and J by 10 bases, leaving 10 bases between them. The CDR3 is made up of 13 amino acids. The DNA of the CDR3 is TGTGCCATCAGTGAGTCGAATAATCTCGAGCAGTTCTTC. Residues: CAISESNNLEQFF.

This chain joins TRBV27 and TRBJ2-5; 7 bases align to TRBD1. The V and J ends lost 8 bases and 3 bases, in that order; junction bases with no gene match: 9. This CDR3 spans 14 amino acids. Looked up from germline, CDR1 is MNHEY and CDR2 is SMNVEV (reference sequence). For the CDR3, the DNA is TGTGCCAGCGGGAAGGGACAGCTGAAAGAGACCCAGTACTTC. Translation: CASGKGQLKETQYF.

The V call is TRBV7-3, the J call TRBJ2-7; 9 bases match TRBD2. This CDR3 region has 15 residues. V shed 2 bases and J 7 bases; nucleotides not matched to a gene: 9. Germline-derived CDR1 and CDR2 are SGHTA and FQGTGA. CDR3 in DNA: TGTGCCAGCAGCTTAGATAGCGGGAGTCCGCGTGAGCAGTACTTC. Its protein product is CASSLDSGSPREQYF. Full variable domain (missing parts from reference TRBV7-3 and TRBJ2-7): GAGVSQTPSNKVTEKGKYVELRCDPISGHTALYWYRQSLGQGPEFLIYFQGTGAADDSGLPNDRFFAVRPEGSVSTLKIQRTERGDSAVYLCASSLDSGSPREQYFGPGTRLTVT.

This chain joins TRBV6-2 or TRBV6-3 and TRBJ1-1; D gene ambiguous. The ends were cut back, 2 bases at V and 4 bases at J, with 17 bases in the middle. CDR3 length equals 16 residues. Per the germline V gene, CDR1 is MNHEY and CDR2 is SVGEGT. CDR3 coding DNA: TGTGCCAGCAGTTACCTAGGGTCGGAATGGGGCACTGAAGCTTTCTTT. Protein: CASSYLGSEWGTEAFF.

The chain combines TRBV10-2 with TRBJ1-2; unclear D gene. The ends were cut back, 7 bases at V and 5 bases at J, with 17 bases in the middle. CDR1 is WSHSY and CDR2 is SAAADI in the germline V gene. This CDR3 comprises 14 residues. The CDR3 sequence is CASNDLWSRYGYTF. In nucleotides, the CDR3 is TGCGCCAGCAACGACCTGTGGAGTCGGTATGGCTACACCTTC.

This clonotype has just a few counts. A much larger clonotype is one base distant, so this may be a read error. V and J are TRBV7-9 and TRBJ2-1; D uncertain. Germline lookup yields CDR1 SEHNR and CDR2 FQNEAQ (reference sequence). V lost 8 bases and J lost 7, with 18 bases in between. The CDR3 runs 14 residues. Here the CDR3 reads CASCGPQSGNEQFF. In DNA, the CDR3 is TGTGCCAGCTGCGGACCCCAGAGTGGGAATGAGCAGTTCTTC.

Comments on this clonotype: A junction boundary mismatches the germline segment, possibly from a read error. Here the CDR3 reads CASCLVHSLGADYNEQFF. DNA of the CDR3: TGTGCCAGCTGCTTGGTCCACTCACTAGGGGCCGACTACAATGAGCAGTTCTTC. The V and J genes are TRBV7-9 and TRBJ2-1; D tentatively fits TRBD1 or TRBD2 (5 bases each). This CDR3 region has 18 residues. CDR1 SEHNR and CDR2 FQNEAQ come from the germline V gene (reference sequence). The variable domain in full, completed from reference TRBV7-9 and TRBJ2-1, reads DTGVSQNPRHKITKRGQNVTFRCDPISEHNRLYWYRQTLGQGPEFLTYFQNEAQLEKSRLLSDRFSAERPKGSFSTLEIQRTEQGDSAMYLCASCLVHSLGADYNEQFFGPGTRLTVL.

The V and J genes are TRBV20-1 and TRBJ2-3; 8 bases align to TRBD2. The V gene end was trimmed by 6 bases and the J gene end by 6 bases; junction bases not matched to a gene: 11. This CDR3 region has 14 residues. The germline V gene encodes CDR1 DFQATT and CDR2 SNEGSKA (reference sequence). In DNA form, the CDR3 reads TGCAGTGCGTGGAAGGCGGGAGGAGGGGATACGCAGTATTTT. It translates to CSAWKAGGGDTQYF.

This chain uses TRBV20-1 with TRBJ2-7; the D gene could be TRBD1 or TRBD2 (6 bases each). CDR3 length equals 15 residues. With 1 base removed from V and 0 bases from J, the gap between germline ends came to 13 bases. The V gene's germline CDR1 is DFQATT and CDR2 SNEGSKA (reference sequence). The CDR3 DNA reads TGCAGTGCTAGAGCTAGGGGGGTCGTCTCCTACGAGCAGTACTTC. It specifies CSARARGVVSYEQYF.